The clone carrying this T cell receptor beta chain was recorded many times. Its antigen is as yet unknown. The CDR3 extends over 14 amino acids. Germline lookup yields CDR1 SEHNR and CDR2 FQNEAQ (reference sequence). The ends were cut back, 8 bases at V and 1 base at J, with 14 bases in the middle. This record comes from a study of T cell repertoires in cytomegalovirus infection. At the level of the study: The public TCR beta signatures pointed to both CMV infection and matching HLA type.

TCRdb reprocessed the reads with MiXCR, giving one entry per CDR3 protein. The sample records fewer than 950,000 distinct CDR3 sequences, roughly 33% being singletons. Study outcomes and limitations: In two of eight donors, the top clonotype was HLA-C-restricted CMV-specific. The cumulative frequency of public TCR beta families identified carriers of CMV plus the relevant HLA.

Sequencing was performed on cultured CD8+ T cells from PBMCs, taken from culture after CMV antigen stimulation. The TCR sequence derives from a human donor in good health (CMV status not recorded). Some clones in this sample may be carry-over from other donors' samples. This chain uses TRBV7-9 with TRBJ2-5; the D is unclear. The CDR3 region has the DNA TGTGCCAGCTCTATTGCAGGATTCCAAGAGACCCAGTACTTC. This codes for CASSIAGFQETQYF.